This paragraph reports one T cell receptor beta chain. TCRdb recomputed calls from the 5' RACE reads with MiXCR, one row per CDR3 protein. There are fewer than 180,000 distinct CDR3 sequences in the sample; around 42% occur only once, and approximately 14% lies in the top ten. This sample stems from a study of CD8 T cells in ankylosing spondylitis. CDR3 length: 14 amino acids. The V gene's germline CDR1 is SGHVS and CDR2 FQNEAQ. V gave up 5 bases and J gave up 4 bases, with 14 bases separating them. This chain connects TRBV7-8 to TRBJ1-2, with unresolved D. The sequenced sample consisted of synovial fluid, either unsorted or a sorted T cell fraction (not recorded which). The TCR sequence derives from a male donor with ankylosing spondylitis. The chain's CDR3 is CASSPRGQAYGYTF. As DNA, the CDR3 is TGTGCCAGCAGCCCGCGAGGGCAAGCCTATGGCTACACCTTC.